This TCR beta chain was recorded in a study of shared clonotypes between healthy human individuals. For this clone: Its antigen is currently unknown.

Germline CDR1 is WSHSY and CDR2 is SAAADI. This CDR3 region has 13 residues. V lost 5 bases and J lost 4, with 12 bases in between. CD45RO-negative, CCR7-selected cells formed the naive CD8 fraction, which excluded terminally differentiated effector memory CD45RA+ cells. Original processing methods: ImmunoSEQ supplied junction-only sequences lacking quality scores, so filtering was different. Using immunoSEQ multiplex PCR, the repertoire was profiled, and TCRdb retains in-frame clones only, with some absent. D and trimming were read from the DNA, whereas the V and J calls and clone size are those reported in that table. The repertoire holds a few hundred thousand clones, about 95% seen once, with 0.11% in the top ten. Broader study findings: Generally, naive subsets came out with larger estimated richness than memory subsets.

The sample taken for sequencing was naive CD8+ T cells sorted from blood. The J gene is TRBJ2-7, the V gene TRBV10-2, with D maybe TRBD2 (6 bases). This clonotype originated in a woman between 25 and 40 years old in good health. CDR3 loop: CASSTGRPYEQYF. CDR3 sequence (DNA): TGCGCCAGCAGTACCGGGAGACCGTACGAGCAGTACTTC.